The source of this TCR beta chain is a study of blood T cell repertoires in COVID-19 (TCRdb year 2020). About the full investigation: Samples from collaborators originated in the United States, Italy and Spain and spanned both the acute and convalescent phases of COVID-19. The repertoires were released in a freely available public database meant as a resource for research on the immune response to SARS-CoV-2. Where HLA class I and class II types were available, the types were taken from metadata supplied by the sample provider, not from assay-based typing. The samples were drawn from two sources: the first 160 participants of the ongoing ImmuneRACE study, and 1,200 or so subjects contributed by 6 global collaborators. Subjects who had been exposed to COVID-19, were actively infected with it, or had recovered from it provided the deeply sampled blood TCRbeta repertoires that made up the dataset. A de-identified subject ID, COVID-19 status, age in years and sex were almost always included in the sample metadata. The material from the prospective study consisted of cDNA or gDNA derived from T cells, B-cell-depleted T cells, or PBMCs. Broad study findings and their caveats: The quantity of clinical and demographic metadata differed by source and by participant and was supplied without curation.

TCRbeta CDR3 regions were amplified from genomic DNA by means of the immunoSEQ Assay, a bias-controlled multiplex PCR. The authors' analysis ran thus. Within the assay, amplification of reference gene primers was used to estimate how many nucleated cells each sample contained. Sequence reads were collapsed and filtered to measure the absolute abundance of every unique TCRbeta CDR3 rearrangement. Productive Simpson clonality was computed per sample as the square root of Simpson's diversity index over productive rearrangements. This is the immuneACCESS table as TCRdb keeps it, with only in-frame sequences that have V and J called. A part of the clones is gone; compared with another copy, unresolved V genes explain less than half, and the rest is unexplained. Clonal size and the V and J genes are those of that table, whereas D and trimming came from the DNA. The sample records 150,000 or so clones, around 87% of which are singletons. The ten largest clones represent about 15% of the sample.

The CDR3 spans 15 residues, from the cysteine through the phenylalanine. Only the CDR3 DNA stays, 45 bases, in frame from base 1. Sequences SGHDN (CDR1) and FVKESK (CDR2) are obtained from the germline V gene. In the case of this clone: This receptor's antigen is unknown. A junction boundary mismatches the germline segment, possibly from a read error.

Each collaborating institution followed its own protocols to collect whole blood in K2EDTA tubes. For TCRbeta analysis, collaborators shipped samples as frozen whole blood, isolated PBMCs, or DNA extracted from either of those sample types. The chain is made from TRBV14 and TRBJ2-1; TRBD2 fits 11 bases in the junction. Material: peripheral blood. The sequence came from a middle-aged woman with acute or convalescent COVID-19. The sequenced DNA: TGTGCCAGCAGCCATAGCGGGGGGGCCTATAATGAGCAGTTCTTC. Its translation is CASSHSGGAYNEQFF.